The entry below describes one T cell receptor (beta chain). V lost 1 base and J lost 0, with 8 bases in between. The germline CDR1 and CDR2 sequences are SGHRS and YFSETQ. The CDR3 is 14 amino acids. The data belong to a study of OX40 agonist ivuxolimab in advanced cancers. Overall study: Ivuxolimab, which patients received intravenously every 2 weeks, was dosed at 0.01 to 10 mg/kg.

The method was immunoSEQ multiplex PCR; TCRdb's version includes in-frame clones alone and lacks a portion of them. The sample contains around 35,000 clones, roughly 80% of which appear only once. The study sampled blood at baseline, cycle 4 day 1, and cycle 7 day 1. The TCR sequence derives from an adult with an advanced solid tumor such as melanoma, head and neck, liver or kidney cancer. Sequencing used CD4+ or CD8+ T cells sorted from blood, obtained in a trial of the OX40 agonist ivuxolimab. V and J are TRBV5-1 and TRBJ2-7; D may be TRBD1 (6 bases). The CDR3 region is CASSLTGSSYEQYF. The CDR3 nucleotides are TGCGCCAGCAGCTTGACAGGGAGCTCCTACGAGCAGTACTTC.